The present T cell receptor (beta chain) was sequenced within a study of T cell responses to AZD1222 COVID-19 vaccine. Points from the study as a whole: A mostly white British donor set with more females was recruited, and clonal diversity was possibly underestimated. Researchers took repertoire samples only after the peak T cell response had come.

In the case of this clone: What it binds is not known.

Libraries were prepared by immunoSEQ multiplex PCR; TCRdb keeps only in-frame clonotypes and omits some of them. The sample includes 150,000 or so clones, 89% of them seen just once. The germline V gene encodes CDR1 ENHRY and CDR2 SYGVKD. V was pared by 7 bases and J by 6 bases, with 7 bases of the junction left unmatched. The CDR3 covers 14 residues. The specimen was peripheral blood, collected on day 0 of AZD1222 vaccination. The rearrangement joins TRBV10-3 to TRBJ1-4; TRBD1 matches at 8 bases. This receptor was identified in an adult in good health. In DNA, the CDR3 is TGTGCCATCAAATTTACAGGGGGTCATGAAAAACTGTTTTTT. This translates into CAIKFTGGHEKLFF.